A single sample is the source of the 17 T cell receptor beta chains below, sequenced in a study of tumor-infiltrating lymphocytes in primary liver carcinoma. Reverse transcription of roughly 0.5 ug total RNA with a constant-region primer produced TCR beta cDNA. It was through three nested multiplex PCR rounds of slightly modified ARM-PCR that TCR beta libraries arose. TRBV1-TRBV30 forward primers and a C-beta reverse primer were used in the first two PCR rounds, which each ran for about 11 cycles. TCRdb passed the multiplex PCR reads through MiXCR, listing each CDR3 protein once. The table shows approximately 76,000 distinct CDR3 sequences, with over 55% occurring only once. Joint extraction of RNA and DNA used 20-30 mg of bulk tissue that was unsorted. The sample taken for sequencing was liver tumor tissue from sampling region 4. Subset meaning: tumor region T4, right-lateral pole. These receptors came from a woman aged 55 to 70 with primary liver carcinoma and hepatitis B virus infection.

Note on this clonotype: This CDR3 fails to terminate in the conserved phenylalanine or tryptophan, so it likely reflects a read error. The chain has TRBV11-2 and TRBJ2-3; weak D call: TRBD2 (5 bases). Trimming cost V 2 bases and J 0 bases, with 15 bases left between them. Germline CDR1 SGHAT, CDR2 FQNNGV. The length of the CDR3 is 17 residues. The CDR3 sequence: CASSLTIGRRSTDTQYS. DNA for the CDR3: TGTGCCAGCAGCTTAACAATTGGGAGAAGGAGCACAGATACGCAGTATTCT.

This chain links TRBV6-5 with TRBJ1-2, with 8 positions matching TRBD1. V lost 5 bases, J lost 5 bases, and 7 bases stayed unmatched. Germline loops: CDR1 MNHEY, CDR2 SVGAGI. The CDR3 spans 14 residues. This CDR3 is CASSARQGRYGYTF. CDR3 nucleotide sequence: TGTGCCAGCAGTGCAAGACAGGGGCGGTATGGCTACACCTTC.

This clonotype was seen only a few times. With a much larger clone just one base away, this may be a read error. The CDR3: CASSLAGTSGEQIF. CDR3 DNA sequence: TGTGCCAGCAGCTTGGCCGGGACCAGCGGTGAGCAGATCTTC. The chain joins TRBV5-4 to TRBJ2-1; possibly TRBD1 or TRBD2 for D (5 bases each). The CDR3 has 14 residues. The germline V gene encodes CDR1 SGHNT and CDR2 YYREEE (reference sequence).

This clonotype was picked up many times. The CDR3: CASSPRTGANTGELFF. Written as DNA, the CDR3 is TGTGCCAGCAGTCCGCGGACGGGCGCGAACACCGGGGAGCTGTTTTTT. The rearrangement joins TRBV12-3 or TRBV12-4 to TRBJ2-2; D is ambiguous. CDR3 length: 16 residues. With 5 bases removed from V and 0 bases from J, the gap between germline ends came to 13 bases.

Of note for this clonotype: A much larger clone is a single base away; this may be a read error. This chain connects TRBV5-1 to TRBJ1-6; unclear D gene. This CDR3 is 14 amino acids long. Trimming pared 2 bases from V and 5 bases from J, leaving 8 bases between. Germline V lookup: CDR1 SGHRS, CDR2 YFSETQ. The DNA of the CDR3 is TGCGCCAGCAGCTTAGGAGAGCATAATTCACCCCTCCACTTT. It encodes CASSLGEHNSPLHF.

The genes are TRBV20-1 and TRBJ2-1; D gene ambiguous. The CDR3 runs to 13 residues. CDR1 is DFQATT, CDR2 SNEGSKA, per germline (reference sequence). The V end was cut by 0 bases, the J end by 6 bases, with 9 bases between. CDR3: CSARERPINEQFF. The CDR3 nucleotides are TGCAGTGCTAGAGAACGGCCAATCAATGAGCAGTTCTTC.

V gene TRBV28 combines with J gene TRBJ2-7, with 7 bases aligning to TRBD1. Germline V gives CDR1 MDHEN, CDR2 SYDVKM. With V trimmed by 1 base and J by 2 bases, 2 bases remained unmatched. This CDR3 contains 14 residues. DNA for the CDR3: TGTGCCAGCAGTTTATCCGGACAGGCCTACGAGCAGTACTTC. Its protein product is CASSLSGQAYEQYF. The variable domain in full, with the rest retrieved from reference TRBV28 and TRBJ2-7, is DVKVTQSSRYLVKRTGEKVFLECVQDMDHENMFWYRQDPGLGLRLIYFSYDVKMKEKGDIPEGYSVSREKKERFSLILESASTNQTSMYLCASSLSGQAYEQYFGPGTRLTVT.

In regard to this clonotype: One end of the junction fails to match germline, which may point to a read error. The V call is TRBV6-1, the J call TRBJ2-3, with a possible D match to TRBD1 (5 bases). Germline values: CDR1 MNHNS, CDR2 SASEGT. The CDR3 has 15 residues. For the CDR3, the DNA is TGTGCCAGTAGTGAGTTAGGGGTTGATGATGATACGCAGTATTTT. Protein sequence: CASSELGVDDDTQYF.

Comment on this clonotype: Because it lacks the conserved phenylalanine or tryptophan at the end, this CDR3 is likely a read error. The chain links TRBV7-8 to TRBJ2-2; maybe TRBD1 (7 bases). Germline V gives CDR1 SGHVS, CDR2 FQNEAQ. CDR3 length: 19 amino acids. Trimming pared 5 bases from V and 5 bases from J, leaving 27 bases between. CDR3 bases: TGTGCCAGCAGCCCGTCCCCGGACTACCTTCTACAGGGGACCGGGGAGCTGTTTTCT. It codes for CASSPSPDYLLQGTGELFS.

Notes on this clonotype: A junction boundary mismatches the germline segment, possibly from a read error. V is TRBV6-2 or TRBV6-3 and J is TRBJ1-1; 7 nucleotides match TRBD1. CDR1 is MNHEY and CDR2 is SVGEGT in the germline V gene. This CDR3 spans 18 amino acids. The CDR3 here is CVSSAAMGRGNIGTEAFF. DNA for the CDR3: TGTGTCAGCAGCGCCGCCATGGGCAGGGGGAATATTGGCACCGAAGCTTTCTTT.

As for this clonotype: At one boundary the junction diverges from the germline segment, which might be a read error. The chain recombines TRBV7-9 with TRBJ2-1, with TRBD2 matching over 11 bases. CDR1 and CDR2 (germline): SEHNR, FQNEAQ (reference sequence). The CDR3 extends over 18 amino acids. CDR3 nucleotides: TGTGCCAGCAGCTTAGTTCTCGGGCTAGCGGGAGGTTACAAAGAGCAGTTCTTC. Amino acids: CASSLVLGLAGGYKEQFF.

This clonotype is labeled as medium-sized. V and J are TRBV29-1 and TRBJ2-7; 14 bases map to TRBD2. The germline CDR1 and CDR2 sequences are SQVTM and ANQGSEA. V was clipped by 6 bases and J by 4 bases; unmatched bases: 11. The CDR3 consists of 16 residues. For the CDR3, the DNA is TGCAGCGTGAACCAGGGACTAGCGGGAGTGTTATACGAGCAGTACTTC. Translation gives CSVNQGLAGVLYEQYF.

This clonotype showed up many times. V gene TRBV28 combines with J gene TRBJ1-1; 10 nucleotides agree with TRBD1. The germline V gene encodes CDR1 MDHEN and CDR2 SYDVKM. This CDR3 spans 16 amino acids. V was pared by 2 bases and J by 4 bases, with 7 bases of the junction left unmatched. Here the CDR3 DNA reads TGTGCCAGCAGTTTAGGGTATGGGACAGGGGCCACTGAAGCTTTCTTT. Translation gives CASSLGYGTGATEAFF.

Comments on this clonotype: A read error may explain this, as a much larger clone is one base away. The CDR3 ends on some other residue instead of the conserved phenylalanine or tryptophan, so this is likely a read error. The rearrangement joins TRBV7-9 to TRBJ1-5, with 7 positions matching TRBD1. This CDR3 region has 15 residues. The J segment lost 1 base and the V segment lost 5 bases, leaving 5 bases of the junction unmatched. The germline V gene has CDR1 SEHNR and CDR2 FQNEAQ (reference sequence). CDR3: CASSAVTGSNQPQHY. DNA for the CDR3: TGTGCCAGCAGCGCCGTGACAGGGAGCAATCAGCCCCAGCATTAT.

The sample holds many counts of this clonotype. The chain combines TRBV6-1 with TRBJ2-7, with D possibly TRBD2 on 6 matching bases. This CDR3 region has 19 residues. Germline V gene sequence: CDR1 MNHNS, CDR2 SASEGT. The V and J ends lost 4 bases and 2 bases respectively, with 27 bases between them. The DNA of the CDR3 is TGTGCCAGCAGTGCCCGGGCGGGGTGGTCAACGGGAAGCGCCTACGAGCAGTACTTC. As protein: CASSARAGWSTGSAYEQYF.

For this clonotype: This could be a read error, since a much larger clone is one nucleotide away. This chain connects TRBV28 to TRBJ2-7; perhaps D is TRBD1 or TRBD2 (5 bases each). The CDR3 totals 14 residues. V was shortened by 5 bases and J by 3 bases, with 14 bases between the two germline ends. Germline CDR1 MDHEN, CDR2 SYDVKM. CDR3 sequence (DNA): TGTGCCAGCAGTACTCCGGGACGCATCTACGAGCAGTACTTC. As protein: CASSTPGRIYEQYF.

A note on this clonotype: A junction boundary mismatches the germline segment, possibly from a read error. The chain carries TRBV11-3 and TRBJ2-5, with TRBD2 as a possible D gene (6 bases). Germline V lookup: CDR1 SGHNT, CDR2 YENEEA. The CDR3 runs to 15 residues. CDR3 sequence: CASSSRRGYQETQHF. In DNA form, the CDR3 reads TGTGCTAGCAGTTCCCGTCGGGGGTACCAAGAGACCCAGCACTTC.